One and the same sample provided the 30 T cell receptor beta chains below, sequenced in a study of blood T cell repertoires in COVID-19. Assay used: immunoSEQ multiplex PCR; TCRdb lists only in-frame clones, some missing. Of 200,000 or so clones in the sample, 80% to 90% were seen once. Sequencing input: peripheral blood. The receptors stem from an elderly man with acute or convalescent COVID-19.

The chain has TRBV29-1 and TRBJ2-1; D unclear. Germline V CDR1 and CDR2: SQVTM, ANQGSEA. This CDR3 has 12 residues. Trimming shortened V by 6 bases and J by 10 bases, and 16 bases separated the two germline ends. In nucleotides, the CDR3 is TGCAGCGTCGATCCTACCGGCAGGGAGCAGTTCTTC. Amino acids: CSVDPTGREQFF.

The chain joins TRBV4-2 to TRBJ2-1, with 7 bases identical to TRBD2. Trimming took 1 base from V and 4 from J; bases not matched to a gene: 10. The length of the CDR3 is 17 residues. Looked up from germline, CDR1 is LGHNA and CDR2 is YNFKEQ. The CDR3 region has the DNA TGTGCCAGCAGCCAAGGCGCACTAGCGACCCTATACAATGAGCAGTTCTTC. As protein: CASSQGALATLYNEQFF.

The chain employs TRBV18 and TRBJ2-3; D might be TRBD1 (5 bases). The length of the CDR3 is 15 residues. CDR1 is KGHSH and CDR2 is LQKENI in the germline V gene. Deletions cut 6 bases from V and 0 bases from J, with 13 bases between. The CDR3 reads CASSRDSLSTDTQYF. The CDR3 region has the DNA TGTGCCAGCTCCCGCGACAGTCTTAGCACAGATACGCAGTATTTT.

The V call is TRBV7-9, the J call TRBJ2-7; D perhaps matches TRBD2 (7 bases). Germline assignment: CDR1 SEHNR and CDR2 FQNEAQ (reference sequence). The V end was cut by 5 bases, the J end by 0 bases, with 14 bases between. The CDR3 has 15 amino acids. DNA for the CDR3: TGTGCCAGCAGCCCAGGGGCGGGAGTCTCCTACGAGCAGTACTTC. Translation gives CASSPGAGVSYEQYF. Variable domain in full (rest from reference TRBV7-9 and TRBJ2-7): DTGVSQNPRHKITKRGQNVTFRCDPISEHNRLYWYRQTLGQGPEFLTYFQNEAQLEKSRLLSDRFSAERPKGSFSTLEIQRTEQGDSAMYLCASSPGAGVSYEQYFGPGTRLTVT.

Only a few counts were recorded for this clone. This chain links TRBV11-2 with TRBJ2-3; 11 bases are a match to TRBD2. CDR3 length equals 18 residues. After removal of 1 base from V and 2 bases from J, the junction contained 8 bases not matched to a gene. In germline, CDR1 is SGHAT, CDR2 FQNNGV. Here the CDR3 DNA reads TGTGCCAGCAGCTTAGCCCAGGGACTAGCGGTAAACACAGATACGCAGTATTTT. Its translation: CASSLAQGLAVNTDTQYF.

A note on this clone: Other DNA variants within this sample encode the same CDR3. The V and J genes are TRBV7-9 and TRBJ2-3, with 11 bases matching TRBD2. The germline V gene encodes CDR1 SEHNR and CDR2 FQNEAQ (reference sequence). The CDR3 extends over 16 amino acids. V gave up 1 base and J gave up 4 bases; unmatched junction bases: 4. The CDR3 DNA sequence: TGTGCCAGCAGCTTAGGGCTAGCGGGAGGCCCAGATACGCAGTATTTT. It codes for CASSLGLAGGPDTQYF. The full variable domain, rest sourced from reference TRBV7-9 and TRBJ2-3, is DTGVSQNPRHKITKRGQNVTFRCDPISEHNRLYWYRQTLGQGPEFLTYFQNEAQLEKSRLLSDRFSAERPKGSFSTLEIQRTEQGDSAMYLCASSLGLAGGPDTQYFGPGTRLTVL.

This rearrangement joins TRBV5-1 to TRBJ1-2; 7 bases are shared with TRBD1. CDR1 is SGHRS and CDR2 is YFSETQ in the germline V gene. The trim removed 4 bases at V and 1 base at J, leaving 7 bases unmatched. This CDR3 is 15 amino acids long. This CDR3 reads CASSPGDSLNYGYTF. The DNA of the CDR3 is TGCGCCAGCAGCCCCGGGGACAGCCTTAACTATGGCTACACCTTC.

The chain recombines TRBV28 with TRBJ2-7; 7 bases are a match to TRBD1. Germline values: CDR1 MDHEN, CDR2 SYDVKM. CDR3 length: 13 amino acids. Trimming cost V 3 bases and J 7 bases; bases outside gene matches: 6. The CDR3 DNA reads as TGTGCCAGCAGTTTCGGGACAGCAGTGGAGCAGTACTTC. Its translation: CASSFGTAVEQYF.

The CDR3 loop reads CASSLDRGEGQPQHF. CDR3 DNA sequence: TGCGCCAGCAGCTTGGACAGGGGAGAAGGTCAGCCCCAGCATTTT. This chain joins TRBV5-1 and TRBJ1-5; TRBD1 matches at 7 bases. Germline-derived CDR1 and CDR2 are SGHRS and YFSETQ. CDR3 length: 15 residues. V lost 0 bases and J lost 6; bases outside the gene matches: 6. Complete variable domain (other parts from reference TRBV5-1 and TRBJ1-5): KAGVTQTPRYLIKTRGQQVTLSCSPISGHRSVSWYQQTPGQGLQFLFEYFSETQRNKGNFPGRFSGRQFSNSRSEMNVSTLELGDSALYLCASSLDRGEGQPQHFGDGTRLSIL.

Concerning this clone: Other nucleotide sequences from this sample produce the same CDR3. This chain links TRBV9 with TRBJ2-7; 10 nucleotides agree with TRBD1. The length of the CDR3 is 17 residues. Germline CDR1 and CDR2: SGDLS and YYNGEE. Trimming took 3 bases from V and 1 from J; bases not matched to a gene: 10. CDR3 sequence: CASSGASGTGESYEQYV. In DNA, the CDR3 is TGTGCCAGCAGCGGCGCTTCCGGGACAGGGGAGTCCTACGAGCAGTACGTC.

The genes are TRBV28 and TRBJ1-6; TRBD1 agrees at 8 bases. Germline values: CDR1 MDHEN, CDR2 SYDVKM. V shed 7 bases and J 9 bases; nucleotides not matched to a gene: 11. This CDR3 region has 15 residues. The CDR3 sequence is CASTKSRTGTSPLHF. CDR3 in DNA: TGTGCCAGCACCAAATCAAGGACAGGGACTTCACCCCTCCACTTT.

The gene calls are TRBV11-3 and TRBJ2-3; 9 nucleotides line up with TRBD1. This CDR3 is 14 amino acids long. The trim removed 4 bases at V and 3 bases at J, leaving 2 bases unmatched. Germline V lookup: CDR1 SGHNT, CDR2 YENEEA. The CDR3 region has the DNA TGTGCCAGCAGCTCCGGGACAGGGACAGATACGCAGTATTTT. Translating gives CASSSGTGTDTQYF.

This chain uses TRBV19 with TRBJ2-2; 7 bases map to TRBD2. Per germline, CDR1 LNHDA and CDR2 SQIVND (reference sequence). After removal of 11 bases from V and 7 bases from J, the junction contained 13 bases not matched to a gene. The CDR3 sequence is 14 residues long. The DNA for the CDR3 is TGTGCCGCATTGCGGCAGGCGGGGGTCGGGGAGCTGTTTTTT. It is translated as CAALRQAGVGELFF. Using reference TRBV19 and TRBJ2-2 for the parts outside the CDR3, the full variable domain is DGGITQSPKYLFRKEGQNVTLSCEQNLNHDAMYWYRQDPGQGLRLIYYSQIVNDFQKGDIAEGYSVSREKKESFPLTVTSAQKNPTAFYLCAALRQAGVGELFFGEGSRLTVL.

As to this clone: Other DNA sequences in the sample encode the same CDR3. J is TRBJ2-1 and V is TRBV27, with D possibly TRBD2 on 7 matching bases. The CDR3 is made up of 15 amino acids. Trimming cost V 2 bases and J 2 bases, with 10 bases left between them. Germline CDR1 and CDR2: MNHEY and SMNVEV (reference sequence). CDR3: CASSLGGGPYNEQFF. Here the CDR3 DNA reads TGTGCCAGCAGTTTAGGGGGGGGGCCCTACAATGAGCAGTTCTTC.

CDR3 DNA: TGTGCCAGCTCACCCCCCCGGAGTACAACAGATACGCAGTATTTT. Translation: CASSPPRSTTDTQYF. The rearrangement uses TRBV18 and TRBJ2-3; no clear D. The CDR3 contains 15 residues. The V end was cut by 3 bases, the J end by 3 bases, with 13 bases between. Looked up from germline, CDR1 is KGHSH and CDR2 is LQKENI.

This CDR3 reads CASSSGSSGNTIYF. The CDR3 bases are TGCGCCAGCAGCTCAGGTTCCTCTGGAAACACCATATATTTT. V and J are TRBV5-1 and TRBJ1-3; D is uncertain. V lost 3 bases to trimming and J lost 0 bases, with 7 bases between them. The CDR3 covers 14 residues. Germline assignment: CDR1 SGHRS and CDR2 YFSETQ.

This clone was observed a single time. The chain couples TRBV18 to TRBJ2-5; D may be TRBD1 (5 bases). Trimming left V 3 bases short and J 2 bases short, with 10 bases between. The germline V gene has CDR1 KGHSH and CDR2 LQKENI. The CDR3 spans 14 residues. This CDR3 is CASSPLDRQETQYF. DNA for the CDR3: TGTGCCAGCTCACCTTTAGACAGACAAGAGACCCAGTACTTC.

The CDR3 spells CSVARGLSNTGELFF. The DNA for the CDR3 is TGCAGCGTAGCTAGGGGACTCTCGAACACCGGGGAGCTGTTTTTT. The chain links TRBV29-1 to TRBJ2-2; D may be TRBD2 (6 bases). CDR1 SQVTM and CDR2 ANQGSEA come from the germline V gene. The V end was cut by 6 bases, the J end by 0 bases, with 14 bases between. This CDR3 has 15 amino acids.

This clone is a singleton in its sample. The chain uses TRBV11-2 and TRBJ2-4, with TRBD2 matching over 9 bases. The CDR3 runs to 17 residues. CDR1 SGHAT and CDR2 FQNNGV come from the germline V gene. The junction had 5 bases not matched to a gene; V was cut back by 2 bases and J by 0 bases. The CDR3 nucleotides read TGTGCCAGCAGCTTACGACTAGCGGAGAGAGCCAAAAACATTCAGTACTTC. Its protein product is CASSLRLAERAKNIQYF. Using reference TRBV11-2 and TRBJ2-4 for the parts outside the CDR3, the full variable domain is EAGVAQSPRYKIIEKRQSVAFWCNPISGHATLYWYQQILGQGPKLLIQFQNNGVVDDSQLPKDRFSAERLKGVDSTLKIQPAKLEDSAVYLCASSLRLAERAKNIQYFGAGTRLSVL.

J is TRBJ2-1 and V is TRBV19; D perhaps matches TRBD1 (6 bases). Germline V lookup: CDR1 LNHDA, CDR2 SQIVND (reference sequence). Trimming took off 5 bases at V and 2 bases at J, with 13 bases between the two ends. The CDR3 contains 15 residues. The CDR3 here is CASSAQGSTYNEQFF. The CDR3 DNA reads as TGTGCCAGTAGTGCCCAGGGGAGTACCTACAATGAGCAGTTCTTC.

The V and J genes are TRBV15 and TRBJ2-7; D is unclear. Germline V gene data show CDR1 as LNHNV and CDR2 as YYDKDF (reference sequence). The CDR3 has 14 residues. V shed 0 bases and J shed 6 bases, with 12 bases lying between them. The CDR3 nucleotides are TGTGCCACCAGCAGAGATGTTAGGTCGGGCGAGCAGTACTTC. Translated, it gives CATSRDVRSGEQYF.

The V and J genes are TRBV6-1 and TRBJ2-7; the D gene is possibly TRBD2 (6 bases). This CDR3 contains 16 residues. Trimming removed 0 bases from V and 3 bases from J, with 15 bases in between. Germline V CDR1 and CDR2: MNHNS, SASEGT. Written as DNA, the CDR3 is TGTGCCAGCAGTGAAGCCGCGGGGCAGGGCAGCTACGAGCAGTACTTC. Its protein is CASSEAAGQGSYEQYF.

This chain links TRBV24-1 with TRBJ2-2; TRBD2 agrees at 8 bases. V lost 2 bases and J lost 7; bases outside the gene matches: 8. Germline V gene data show CDR1 as KGHDR and CDR2 as SFDVKD. The CDR3 spans 16 residues. For the CDR3, the DNA is TGTGCCACCAGTGATTCGGGGCGGGAGGTTGGCGGGGAGCTGTTTTTT. Translating gives CATSDSGREVGGELFF.

J is TRBJ1-1 and V is TRBV3-1 (or the pseudogene TRBV3-2); 8 bases agree with TRBD1. Germline-derived CDR1 and CDR2 are LGHDT and YNNKEL (reference sequence). This CDR3 has 16 amino acids. The J segment lost 1 base and the V segment lost 3 bases, leaving 7 bases of the junction unmatched. In DNA form, the CDR3 reads TGTGCCAGCAGCCATCTCCCCGGGACAGGGAACACTGAAGCTTTCTTT. As protein: CASSHLPGTGNTEAFF.

The genes are TRBV5-5 and TRBJ1-6; 7 nucleotides line up with TRBD1. J lost 10 bases, V lost 4 bases, and 8 bases had no gene match. CDR1 and CDR2 (germline): SGHKS, YYEKEE (reference sequence). The CDR3 covers 14 residues. CDR3 sequence reads: CASSSGQVRSPLHF. DNA of the CDR3: TGTGCCAGCAGCAGCGGACAGGTTCGGTCACCCCTCCACTTT.

The chain links TRBV7-8 to TRBJ1-6; unclear D gene. This CDR3 spans 13 amino acids. Germline V gene data show CDR1 as SGHVS and CDR2 as FQNEAQ. Trimming removed 5 bases from V and 8 bases from J, with 10 bases in between. The CDR3 nucleotides are TGTGCCAGCAGCCTGGTCCCAGATTCACCCCTCCACTTT. Translated, it gives CASSLVPDSPLHF.

The CDR3 bases are TGTGCCAGCAGTCCCCGAGGGGACAGCCAATCCTACAATGAGCAGTTCTTC. It yields the protein CASSPRGDSQSYNEQFF. This sequence joins TRBV6-6 and TRBJ2-1; 7 nucleotides align to TRBD1. The germline V gene encodes CDR1 MNHNY and CDR2 SVGAGI (reference sequence). Unmatched junction bases numbered 11, after V lost 5 bases and J lost 1 base. The CDR3 spans 17 residues.

V is TRBV18 and J is TRBJ1-2; 8 bases map to TRBD1. CDR1 is KGHSH, CDR2 LQKENI, per germline. This CDR3 has 15 residues. The trim removed 0 bases at V and 5 bases at J, leaving 5 bases unmatched. CDR3 coding DNA: TGTGCCAGCTCACCACCACAGACAGGGGCGTATGGCTACACCTTC. Its translation is CASSPPQTGAYGYTF.

The chain employs TRBV7-8 and TRBJ1-2; 8 bases are a match to TRBD1. J was trimmed by 6 bases and V by 5 bases; bases with no gene match: 8. This CDR3 contains 14 residues. Germline V CDR1 and CDR2: SGHVS, FQNEAQ. In DNA form, the CDR3 reads TGTGCCAGCAGCCCGAGGACAGGGTTGGATGGCTACACCTTC. Translating gives CASSPRTGLDGYTF.

Notes on this clone: The sample carries other DNA sequences with the same CDR3. This rearrangement joins TRBV5-1 to TRBJ1-1, with a possible D match to TRBD1 (5 bases). V lost 0 bases, J lost 3 bases, and 12 bases lay in between. This CDR3 is built from 15 residues. Germline CDR1 SGHRS, CDR2 YFSETQ. This chain's CDR3 is CASSLAGSGHTEAFF. In DNA form, the CDR3 reads TGCGCCAGCAGCTTGGCAGGGTCTGGGCACACTGAAGCTTTCTTT.